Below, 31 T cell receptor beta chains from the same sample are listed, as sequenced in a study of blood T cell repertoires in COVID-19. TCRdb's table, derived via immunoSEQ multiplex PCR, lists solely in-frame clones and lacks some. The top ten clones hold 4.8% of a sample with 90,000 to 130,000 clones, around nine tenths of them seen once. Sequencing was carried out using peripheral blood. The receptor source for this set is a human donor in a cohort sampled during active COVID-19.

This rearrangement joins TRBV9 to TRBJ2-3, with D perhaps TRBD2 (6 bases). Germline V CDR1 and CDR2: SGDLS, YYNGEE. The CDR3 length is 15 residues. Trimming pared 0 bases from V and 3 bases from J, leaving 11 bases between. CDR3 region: CASSVDGRGTDTQYF. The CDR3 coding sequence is TGTGCCAGCAGCGTAGACGGCCGGGGGACAGATACGCAGTATTTT.

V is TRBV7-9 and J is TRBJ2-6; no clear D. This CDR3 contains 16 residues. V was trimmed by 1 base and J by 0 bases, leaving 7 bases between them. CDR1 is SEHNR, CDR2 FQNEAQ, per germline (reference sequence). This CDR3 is CASSLVLSSGANVLTF. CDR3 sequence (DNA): TGTGCCAGCAGCTTAGTTCTGAGCTCTGGGGCCAACGTCCTGACTTTC.

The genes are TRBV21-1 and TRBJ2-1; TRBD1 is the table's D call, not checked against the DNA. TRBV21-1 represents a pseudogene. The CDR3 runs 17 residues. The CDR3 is CASSKQGLQGARHEQFF. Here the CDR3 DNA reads TGTGCCAGCAGCAAACAGGGCCTACAGGGGGCAAGGCATGAGCAGTTCTTC.

The DNA of the CDR3 is TGTGCCAGCAGCCTACAGGGGACCGGGGAGCTGTTTTTT. Protein sequence: CASSLQGTGELFF. V gene TRBV6-4 combines with J gene TRBJ2-2, with TRBD1 identical over 7 bases. CDR1 is MRHNA, CDR2 SNTAGT, per germline. The CDR3 totals 13 residues. The V gene end was trimmed by 6 bases and the J gene end by 5 bases; junction bases not matched to a gene: 3.

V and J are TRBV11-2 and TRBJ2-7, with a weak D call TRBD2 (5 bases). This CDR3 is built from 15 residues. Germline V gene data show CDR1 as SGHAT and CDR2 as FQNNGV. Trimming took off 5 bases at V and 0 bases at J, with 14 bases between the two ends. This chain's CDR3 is CASSPRSGTSYEQYF. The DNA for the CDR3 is TGTGCCAGCAGCCCTAGGAGCGGAACCTCCTACGAGCAGTACTTC.

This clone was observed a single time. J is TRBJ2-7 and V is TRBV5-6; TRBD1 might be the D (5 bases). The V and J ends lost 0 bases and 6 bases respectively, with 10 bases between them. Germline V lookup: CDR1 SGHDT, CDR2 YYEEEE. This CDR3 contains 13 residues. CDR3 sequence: CASSLAWGSEQYF. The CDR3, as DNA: TGTGCCAGCAGCTTGGCCTGGGGCAGCGAGCAGTACTTC.

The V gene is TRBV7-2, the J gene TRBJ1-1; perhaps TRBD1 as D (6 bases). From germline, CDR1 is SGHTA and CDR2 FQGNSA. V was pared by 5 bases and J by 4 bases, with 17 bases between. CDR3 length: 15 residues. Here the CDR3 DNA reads TGTGCCAGCAGCCCCTCCGGGGGGCGAAGCACTGAAGCTTTCTTT. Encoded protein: CASSPSGGRSTEAFF.

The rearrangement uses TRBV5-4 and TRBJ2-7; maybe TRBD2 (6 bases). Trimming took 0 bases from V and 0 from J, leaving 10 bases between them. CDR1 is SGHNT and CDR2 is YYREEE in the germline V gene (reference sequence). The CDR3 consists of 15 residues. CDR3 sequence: CASSLGGGSSYEQYF. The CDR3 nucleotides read TGTGCCAGCAGCTTGGGTGGAGGGTCCTCCTACGAGCAGTACTTC.

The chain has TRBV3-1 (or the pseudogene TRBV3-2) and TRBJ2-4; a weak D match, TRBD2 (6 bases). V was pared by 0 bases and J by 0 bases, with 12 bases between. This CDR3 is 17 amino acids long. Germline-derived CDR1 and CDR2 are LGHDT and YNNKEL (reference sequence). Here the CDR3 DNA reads TGTGCCAGCAGCCAAGAAGGCGGGGCTCTAGCCAAAAACATTCAGTACTTC. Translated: CASSQEGGALAKNIQYF.

This chain's CDR3 is CASSPRGLETQYF. The CDR3 region has the DNA TGTGCCAGCTCACCAAGGGGCTTAGAGACCCAGTACTTC. This rearrangement joins TRBV18 to TRBJ2-5, with TRBD1 as a possible D gene (5 bases). V dropped 2 bases and J dropped 4 bases, with 8 bases sitting between them. Per germline, CDR1 KGHSH and CDR2 LQKENI. CDR3 length: 13 amino acids.

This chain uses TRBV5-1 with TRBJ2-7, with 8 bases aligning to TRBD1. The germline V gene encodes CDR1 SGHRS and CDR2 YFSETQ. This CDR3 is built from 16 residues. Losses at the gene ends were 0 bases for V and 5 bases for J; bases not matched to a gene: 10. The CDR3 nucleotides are TGCGCCAGCAGCTTGGGGACAGGGTTCATTGTGGACGAGCAGTACTTC. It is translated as CASSLGTGFIVDEQYF.

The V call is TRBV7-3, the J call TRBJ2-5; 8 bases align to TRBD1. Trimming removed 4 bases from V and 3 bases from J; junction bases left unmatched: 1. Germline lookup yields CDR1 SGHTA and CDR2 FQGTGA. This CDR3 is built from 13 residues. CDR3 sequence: CASSSDREETQYF. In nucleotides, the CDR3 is TGTGCCAGCAGCTCGGACAGGGAAGAGACCCAGTACTTC.

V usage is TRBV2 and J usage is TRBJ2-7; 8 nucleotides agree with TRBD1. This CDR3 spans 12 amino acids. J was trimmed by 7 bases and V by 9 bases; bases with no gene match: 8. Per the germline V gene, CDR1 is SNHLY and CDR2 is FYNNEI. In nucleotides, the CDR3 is TGTGCCAGTAATGGACAGGGAAGGGAGCAGTACTTC. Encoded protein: CASNGQGREQYF.

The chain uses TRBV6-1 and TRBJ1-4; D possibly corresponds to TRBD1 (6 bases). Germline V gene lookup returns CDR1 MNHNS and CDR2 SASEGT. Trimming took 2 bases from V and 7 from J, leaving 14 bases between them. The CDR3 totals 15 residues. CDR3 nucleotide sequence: TGTGCCAGCAGTGAATCGGGGGGCCGGTTTGAAAAACTGTTTTTT. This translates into CASSESGGRFEKLFF.

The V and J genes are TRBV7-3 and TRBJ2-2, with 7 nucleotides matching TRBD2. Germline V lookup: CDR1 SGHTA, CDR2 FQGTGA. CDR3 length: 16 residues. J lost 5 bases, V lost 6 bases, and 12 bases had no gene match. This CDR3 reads CASSFLPGEGTGELFF. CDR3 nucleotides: TGTGCCAGCAGTTTCCTCCCTGGGGAGGGAACCGGGGAGCTGTTTTTT.

The CDR3: CASSEGAGQYF. The DNA for the CDR3 is TGTGCCAGCAGTGAAGGGGCGGGGCAGTACTTC. V is TRBV6-1 and J is TRBJ2-7; D possibly corresponds to TRBD2 (5 bases). The CDR3 extends over 11 amino acids. Germline V gene lookup returns CDR1 MNHNS and CDR2 SASEGT. The V end lost 1 base, the J end lost 9 bases, and 7 bases lay between the germline ends.

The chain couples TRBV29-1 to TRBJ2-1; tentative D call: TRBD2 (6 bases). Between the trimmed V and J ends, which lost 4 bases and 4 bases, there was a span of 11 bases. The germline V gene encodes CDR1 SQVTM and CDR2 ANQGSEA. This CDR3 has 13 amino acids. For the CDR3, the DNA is TGCAGCGTTGGGAGGGACCGGTACAATGAGCAGTTCTTC. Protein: CSVGRDRYNEQFF.

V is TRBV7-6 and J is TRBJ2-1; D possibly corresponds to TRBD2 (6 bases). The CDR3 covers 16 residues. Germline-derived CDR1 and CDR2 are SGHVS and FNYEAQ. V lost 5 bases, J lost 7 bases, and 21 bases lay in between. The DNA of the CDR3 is TGTGCCAGCAGCCCATCGAGTCCAGGGCGGGGAAATGAGCAGTTCTTC. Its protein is CASSPSSPGRGNEQFF.

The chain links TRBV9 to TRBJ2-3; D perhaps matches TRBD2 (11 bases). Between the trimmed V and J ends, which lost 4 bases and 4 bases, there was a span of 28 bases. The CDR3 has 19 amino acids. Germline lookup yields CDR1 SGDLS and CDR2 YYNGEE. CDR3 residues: CASSTGQGVAGGPSDTQYF. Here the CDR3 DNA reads TGTGCCAGCAGCACCGGACAGGGGGTAGCGGGAGGGCCCTCAGATACGCAGTATTTT.

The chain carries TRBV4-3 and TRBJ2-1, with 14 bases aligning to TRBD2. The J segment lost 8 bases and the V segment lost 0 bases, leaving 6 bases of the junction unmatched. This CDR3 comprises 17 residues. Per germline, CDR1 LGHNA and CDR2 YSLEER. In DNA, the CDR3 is TGCGCCAGCAGCCAAGATCTCTTGACTAGCGGGAGGGATGAGCAGTTCTTC. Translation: CASSQDLLTSGRDEQFF.

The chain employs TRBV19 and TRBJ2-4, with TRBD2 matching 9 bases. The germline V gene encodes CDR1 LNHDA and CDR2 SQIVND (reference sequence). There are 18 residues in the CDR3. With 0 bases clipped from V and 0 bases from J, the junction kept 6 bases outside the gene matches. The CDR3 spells CASSIDPSGTIAKNIQYF. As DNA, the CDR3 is TGTGCCAGTAGTATAGACCCTAGCGGGACTATAGCCAAAAACATTCAGTACTTC. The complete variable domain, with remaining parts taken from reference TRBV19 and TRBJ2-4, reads DGGITQSPKYLFRKEGQNVTLSCEQNLNHDAMYWYRQDPGQGLRLIYYSQIVNDFQKGDIAEGYSVSREKKESFPLTVTSAQKNPTAFYLCASSIDPSGTIAKNIQYFGAGTRLSVL.

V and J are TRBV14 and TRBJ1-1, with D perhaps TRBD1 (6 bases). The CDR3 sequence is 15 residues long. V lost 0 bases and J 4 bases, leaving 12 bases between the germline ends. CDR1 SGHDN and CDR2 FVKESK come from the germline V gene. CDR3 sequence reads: CASSQEVARGTEAFF. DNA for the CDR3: TGTGCCAGCAGCCAAGAAGTGGCCAGGGGCACTGAAGCTTTCTTT.

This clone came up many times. The CDR3 spells CASSLSQVRDEQFF. CDR3 nucleotide sequence: TGTGCCAGCAGCCTCTCCCAGGTGCGGGATGAGCAGTTCTTC. The chain links TRBV5-4 to TRBJ2-1; tentative D call: TRBD2 (5 bases). Germline assignment: CDR1 SGHNT and CDR2 YYREEE (reference sequence). The CDR3 spans 14 residues. V was cut by 4 bases and J by 8 bases, with 16 bases left in between. Combining the CDR3 with reference TRBV5-4 and TRBJ2-1 gives the whole variable domain ETGVTQSPTHLIKTRGQQVTLRCSSQSGHNTVSWYQQALGQGPQFIFQYYREEENGRGNFPPRFSGLQFPNYSSELNVNALELDDSALYLCASSLSQVRDEQFFGPGTRLTVL.

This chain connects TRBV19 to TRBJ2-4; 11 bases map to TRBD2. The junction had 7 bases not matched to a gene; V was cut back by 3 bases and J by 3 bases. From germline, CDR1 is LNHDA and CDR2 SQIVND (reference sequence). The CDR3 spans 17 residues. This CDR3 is CASSMGPGTSGKNIQYF. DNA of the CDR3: TGTGCCAGTAGTATGGGGCCGGGGACTAGCGGCAAAAACATTCAGTACTTC.

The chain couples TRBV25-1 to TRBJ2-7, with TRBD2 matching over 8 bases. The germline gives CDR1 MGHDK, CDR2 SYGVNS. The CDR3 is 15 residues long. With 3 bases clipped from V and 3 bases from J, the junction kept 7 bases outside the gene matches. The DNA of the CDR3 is TGTGCCAGCAGTGACCGACTAGCGACCCGCTACGAGCAGTACTTC. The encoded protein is CASSDRLATRYEQYF.

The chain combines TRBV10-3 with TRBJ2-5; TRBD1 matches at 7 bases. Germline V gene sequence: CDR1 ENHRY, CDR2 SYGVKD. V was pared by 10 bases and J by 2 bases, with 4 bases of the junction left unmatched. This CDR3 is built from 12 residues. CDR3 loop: CATMGQQETQYF. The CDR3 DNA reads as TGTGCCACGATGGGACAGCAAGAGACCCAGTACTTC.

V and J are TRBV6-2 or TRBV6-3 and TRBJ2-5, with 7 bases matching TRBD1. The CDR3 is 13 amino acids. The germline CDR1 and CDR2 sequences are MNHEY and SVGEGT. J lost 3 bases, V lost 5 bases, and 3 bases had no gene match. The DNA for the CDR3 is TGTGCCAGCAGTACCGGGACAGAAGAGACCCAGTACTTC. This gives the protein CASSTGTEETQYF.

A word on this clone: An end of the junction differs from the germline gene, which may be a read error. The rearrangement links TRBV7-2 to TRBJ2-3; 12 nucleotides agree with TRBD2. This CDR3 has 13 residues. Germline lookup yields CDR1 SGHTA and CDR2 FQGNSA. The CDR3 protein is CASSLAGGDTQYF. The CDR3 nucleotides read TGTGCCAGCAGCCTAGCGGGAGGGGATACGCAGTATTTT.

The CDR3: CAWTLQGARTYGYTF. CDR3 nucleotide sequence: TGTGCCTGGACCCTACAGGGGGCGCGGACCTATGGCTACACCTTC. The rearrangement joins TRBV30 to TRBJ1-2, with 9 nucleotides matching TRBD1. After removal of 4 bases from V and 4 bases from J, the junction contained 10 bases not matched to a gene. The CDR3 has 15 amino acids. Germline loops: CDR1 GTSNPN, CDR2 SVGIG (reference sequence).

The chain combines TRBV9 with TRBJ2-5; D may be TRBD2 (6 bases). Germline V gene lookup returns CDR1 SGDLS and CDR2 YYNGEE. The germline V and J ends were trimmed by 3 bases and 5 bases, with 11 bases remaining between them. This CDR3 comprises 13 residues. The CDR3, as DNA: TGTGCCAGCAGCGGGGACTGGTTGGAGACCCAGTACTTC. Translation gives CASSGDWLETQYF.

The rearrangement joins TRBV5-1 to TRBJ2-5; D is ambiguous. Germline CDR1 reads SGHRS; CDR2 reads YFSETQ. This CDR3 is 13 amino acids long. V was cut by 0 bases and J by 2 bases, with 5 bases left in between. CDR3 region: CASSLVQQETQYF. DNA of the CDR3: TGCGCCAGCAGCTTGGTTCAGCAAGAGACCCAGTACTTC.